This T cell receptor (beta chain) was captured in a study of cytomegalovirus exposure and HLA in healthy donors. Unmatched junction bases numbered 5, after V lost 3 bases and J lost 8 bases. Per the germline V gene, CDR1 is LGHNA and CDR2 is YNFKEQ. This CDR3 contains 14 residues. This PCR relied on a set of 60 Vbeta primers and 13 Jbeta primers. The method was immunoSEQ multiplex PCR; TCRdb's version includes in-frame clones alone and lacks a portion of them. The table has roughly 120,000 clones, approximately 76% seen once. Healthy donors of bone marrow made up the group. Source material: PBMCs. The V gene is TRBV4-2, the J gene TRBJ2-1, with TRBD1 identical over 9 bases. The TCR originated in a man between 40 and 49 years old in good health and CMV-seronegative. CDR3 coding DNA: TGTGCCAGCAGCCAGTGGGACAGGGACGATGAGCAGTTCTTC. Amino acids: CASSQWDRDDEQFF.